This TCR beta chain was captured in a study of CD8 T cells in ankylosing spondylitis. Broader study findings: Seemingly distinctive of ankylosing spondylitis blood was a TCR beta motif formed by eight highly homologous variants. Significantly higher representation of disease-linked clones was reported for matched ankylosing spondylitis synovial fluid. With a CD8+ phenotype, disease-linked clones were relatively rare in peripheral blood. Certain motif variants had earlier appeared in reactive arthritis synovial fluid and blood.

The authors made TCR beta libraries by quantitative 5'-RACE with molecular barcodes. TCRdb called the 5' RACE reads again in MiXCR, with one record for every CDR3 protein. The sample carries roughly 440,000 distinct CDR3 sequences, more than 15% recorded once. With regard to this clonotype: Its specificity is unknown.

This TCR was recovered from a male donor with ankylosing spondylitis. Sequenced input: blood, either unsorted or a sorted T cell fraction (not recorded which).

This chain's CDR3 is CSASTVGTGSNYGYTF. The CDR3 bases are TGCAGTGCTAGCACCGTCGGGACAGGGTCGAACTATGGCTACACCTTC. The rearrangement links TRBV20-1 to TRBJ1-2; 9 bases match TRBD1. Trimming took 3 bases from V and 2 from J; bases not matched to a gene: 10. The germline V gene has CDR1 DFQATT and CDR2 SNEGSKA (reference sequence). The CDR3 totals 16 residues.